The sequence of this T cell receptor (beta chain) was determined in a study of Ad26.COV2.S vaccination and SARS-CoV-2 variants (dated by TCRdb to the early 2020s). Regarding the study in general: Vaccine-arm donors were drawn from COV1001, a multicentre, randomized, double-blind, placebo-controlled phase I-IIa trial of Ad26.COV2.S in healthy adults. Ad26.COV2.S was administered intramuscularly at a dose of 5x10^10 or 1x10^11 viral particles, either as one shot or as two shots given 56 days apart. The specificity and breadth of SARS-CoV-2-reactive T cell receptors after Ad26.COV2.S vaccination were assessed by TCRbeta repertoire sequencing. The TCR-sequenced set comprised roughly 30 samples: 19 Ad26.COV2.S vaccine recipients, 5 placebo recipients and 8 SARS-CoV-2 convalescent individuals. Trial participants were randomized into five groups of five, in which low-dose or high-dose Ad26.COV2.S was given once or twice, or placebo was given on both occasions. Throughout the experiments and outcome assessment, investigators stayed blinded to trial group allocation.

CDR1 and CDR2 were assigned from the germline V gene as MNHEY and SVGEGT. V trim: 2 bases; J trim: 5 bases; unmatched bases: 3. The CDR3 numbers 14 residues from cysteine through phenylalanine. Only CDR3 DNA is held: 42 bases, read in frame from base 1. The treatment or condition label, read with the paper, signifies: 15 to 20 received Ad26.COV2.S at low or high dose, single or two shots; roughly five received placebo; per-sample allocation not given. Repertoires of vaccine and placebo recipients were sequenced from samples collected on day 63 after the first injection. Between 29 July and 7 August 2020, Cohort 1b enrolled approximately 26 adults aged 18-55 years at one site in Boston, USA. As a vaccine, Ad26.COV2.S was a replication-incompetent adenovirus type 26 vector that expressed a prefusion-stabilized SARS-CoV-2 spike protein derived from the original Wuhan strain. The immunoSEQ Assay was the method used to sequence TCRbeta CDR3 regions. After extraction, genomic DNA underwent amplification by bias-controlled multiplex PCR, followed by high-throughput sequencing. The study's processing was this. To quantify the absolute abundance of every unique TCRbeta CDR3 region, sequences were collapsed and filtered. Usable DNA was measured by amplifying reference genes present in all nucleated cells, and TCRbeta template counts were normalized to that usable DNA to estimate T cell fraction. Repertoire TCRs were annotated as SARS-CoV-2-specific when V gene, CDR3 amino acid sequence and J gene were exactly matched to a known reactive TCR set. MIRA supplied the reference SARS-CoV-2 TCR set, which was filtered for enrichment in COVID-19-positive ImmuneCODE repertoires so that public or cross-reactive TCRs were removed. Using the MIRA antigens, annotated TCRs were further analysed by specific ORF or by position within an ORF. Depth was the summed frequency of annotated unique rearrangements, while breadth was defined as annotated unique rearrangements over total unique productive rearrangements. Group comparisons of TCR breadth used two-sided Wilcoxon rank-sum tests. The immuneACCESS repertoire file appears here via TCRdb, limited to in-frame rearrangements. These files lack a portion of the clones; in checked studies, under half of the deficit traces to unresolved V genes, and the cause of the others is not known. The V and J calls and clone size are taken from that table; D and trimming were inferred from the DNA. Counted in this sample were 300,000 to 350,000 clones; about 88% of them appeared once. The leading ten clones occupy 6.4% of the sample.

Beyond this particular receptor, the publication reports: The authors noted that the TCR breadth and depth analyses may have underestimated total T cell responses. The study was not powered to compare responses between vaccine doses or regimens. After vaccination, spike-specific CD8+ and CD4+ T cell responses were reported to show substantial breadth. Vaccine and placebo recipients had similar non-spike TCR breadth, a finding consistent with the vaccine containing only spike. Higher spike-specific TCR breadth was observed in Ad26.COV2.S recipients than in placebo recipients (P = 0.0014).

As concerns this clone: What antigen it recognizes has not been identified. Per-nucleotide qualities are absent, and no much larger clonotype sits a single base away.

This clonotype was obtained from a person between 18 and 60 years old who received the Ad26.COV2.S COVID-19 vaccine or a placebo. This receptor chain uses TRBV6-2 or TRBV6-3 and TRBJ2-1; 7 bases in the junction line up with TRBD1. The sample here was peripheral blood, taken in a trial of Ad26.COV2.S vaccine versus placebo. The CDR3 in this case is CASSYGTANNEQFF. The nucleotide sequence is given as TGTGCCAGCAGTTACGGGACAGCTAACAATGAGCAGTTCTTC.